This entry lists 9 T cell receptor beta chains sequenced from one sample in a study of T cell repertoires in cytomegalovirus infection. Each CDR3 protein gets one entry after TCRdb re-called the reads with MiXCR. The table records hundreds of thousands of distinct CDR3 sequences, 35% to 45% of them present only once. Specimen: PBMCs. The receptors were gathered from a human donor in good health (CMV status not recorded). Some clones in this sample may be carry-over from other donors' samples.

This clonotype has only a few counts. The chain is built from TRBV20-1 and TRBJ2-5, with a tentative D call TRBD1 (5 bases). The V end lost 6 bases, the J end lost 7 bases, and 21 bases lay between the germline ends. This CDR3 has 14 amino acids. Looked up from germline, CDR1 is DFQATT and CDR2 is SNEGSKA (reference sequence). Here the CDR3 reads CSARALGPARTQYF. In DNA form, the CDR3 reads TGCAGTGCCAGGGCTTTGGGCCCCGCAAGGACCCAGTACTTC.

A word on this clonotype: One junction end does not reproduce the germline sequence, and a read error may be involved. The rearrangement links TRBV7-3 to TRBJ1-1; D ambiguous. CDR3 length equals 13 residues. Germline CDR1 reads SGHTA; CDR2 reads FQGTGA. The CDR3: CSSSFKGGTEAFF. The CDR3 DNA follows: TGTTCCAGCAGCTTTAAGGGTGGTACTGAAGCTTTCTTT.

In this sample, this clonotype turned up once. The gene calls are TRBV6-6 and TRBJ2-5; D is unclear. The CDR3 has 14 residues. The germline V gene has CDR1 MNHNY and CDR2 SVGAGI (reference sequence). V was pared by 6 bases and J by 5 bases, with 16 bases between. The CDR3 loop is CASRGSMGSETQYF. The CDR3 DNA sequence: TGTGCCAGCAGAGGCAGCATGGGTTCGGAGACCCAGTACTTC.

The chain employs TRBV29-1 and TRBJ1-1; no clear D gene. Germline V gene lookup returns CDR1 SQVTM and CDR2 ANQGSEA. The CDR3 length is 13 residues. Between the trimmed V and J ends, which lost 0 bases and 6 bases, there was a span of 11 bases. CDR3 loop: CSVEDLNSAEAFF. The CDR3 DNA sequence: TGCAGCGTTGAAGATTTAAACTCGGCTGAAGCTTTCTTT.

This rearrangement joins TRBV7-2 to TRBJ1-4; D gene unclear. Looked up from germline, CDR1 is SGHTA and CDR2 is FQGNSA. The CDR3 is 15 amino acids. Trimming pared 5 bases from V and 5 bases from J, leaving 15 bases between. CDR3 loop: CASSPGPRGNEKLFF. DNA for the CDR3: TGTGCCAGCAGCCCCGGGCCGCGAGGAAATGAAAAACTGTTTTTT.

The table lists this clonotype with a few counts. The V gene is TRBV12-3 or TRBV12-4, the J gene TRBJ1-2; no reliable D call. Trimming pared 7 bases from V and 2 bases from J, leaving 17 bases between. This CDR3 has 15 amino acids. The CDR3: CASTSRHLKNYGYTF. The CDR3 coding sequence is TGTGCCAGCACCTCTCGGCACCTCAAAAACTATGGCTACACCTTC.

The chain employs TRBV6-6 and TRBJ1-6; a weak D match, TRBD1 (5 bases). Trimming removed 8 bases from V and 8 bases from J, with 13 bases in between. The CDR3 covers 13 residues. The V gene's germline CDR1 is MNHNY and CDR2 SVGAGI (reference sequence). This CDR3 is CASLEGPDSPLHF. CDR3 nucleotide sequence: TGTGCCAGCCTAGAGGGGCCTGATTCACCCCTCCACTTT.

This chain uses TRBV2 with TRBJ1-4; TRBD1 might be the D (6 bases). CDR3 size: 15 residues. Per the germline V gene, CDR1 is SNHLY and CDR2 is FYNNEI. The ends were cut back, 4 bases at V and 10 bases at J, with 19 bases in the middle. Written as DNA, the CDR3 is TGTGCCAGCAGTGTCGGTCCAGGGGTGACGGGAAAACTGTTTTTT. Amino acid sequence: CASSVGPGVTGKLFF. Complete variable domain (other parts from reference TRBV2 and TRBJ1-4): EPEVTQTPSHQVTQMGQEVILRCVPISNHLYFYWYRQILGQKVEFLVSFYNNEISEKSEIFDDQFSVERPDGSNFTLKIRSTKLEDSAMYFCASSVGPGVTGKLFFGSGTQLSVL.

The CDR3 nucleotides read TGTGCCAGCAGCGTAGGAGGCGGGAGAGGGCCCGGGGAGCTGTTTTTT. Translated: CASSVGGGRGPGELFF. The chain has TRBV9 and TRBJ2-2; 7 positions match TRBD2. The CDR3 is 16 amino acids. The ends lost 0 bases at V and 6 bases at J; junction bases unmatched: 8. CDR1 is SGDLS, CDR2 YYNGEE, per germline.